The 4 T cell receptor beta chains in this list originate from one sample, sequenced in a study of PD-1 blockade in classical Hodgkin lymphoma. Sample time point: cycle 4 day 1 (C4D1), after 6 weeks of nivolumab. Exposure to brentuximab vedotin varied, and each patient had relapsed following autologous stem cell transplantation. The repertoire was sequenced with immunoSEQ multiplex PCR; TCRdb's copy has only in-frame clones and lacks some. The sample consists of 90,000 or so clones, roughly 78% of them appearing once. Specimen: peripheral blood mononuclear cells (PBMCs), collected before the fourth cycle of nivolumab. The receptors shown here come from a human donor with classical Hodgkin lymphoma.

The CDR3 DNA sequence: TGTGCCAGCCTAGAAACCTGGCGGGACTACCCGTACCAAGAGACCCAGTACTTC. Translated: CASLETWRDYPYQETQYF. The chain recombines TRBV7-2 with TRBJ2-5; TRBD2 aligns across 7 bases. There are 18 residues in the CDR3. Per germline, CDR1 SGHTA and CDR2 FQGNSA. V shed 8 bases, J shed 0 bases, and the junction held 18 bases outside the gene matches.

CDR3 amino acids: CASSFSRDGNYGYTF. The CDR3 nucleotides read TGTGCCAGCAGTTTCTCAAGGGACGGGAACTATGGCTACACCTTC. The chain joins TRBV27 to TRBJ1-2, with D possibly TRBD1 on 5 matching bases. V lost 3 bases and J lost 2, with 13 bases in between. Per the germline V gene, CDR1 is MNHEY and CDR2 is SMNVEV (reference sequence). This CDR3 is built from 15 residues.

The chain carries TRBV6-6 and TRBJ1-2; D not resolved. Trimming stripped 2 bases from V and 0 bases from J, with 4 bases between. Germline V gene lookup returns CDR1 MNHNY and CDR2 SVGAGI (reference sequence). The CDR3 has 13 amino acids. The CDR3 DNA is TGTGCCAGCAGTTACAGGGCTAACTATGGCTACACCTTC. Protein product: CASSYRANYGYTF.

The V gene is TRBV4-2, the J gene TRBJ1-2; weak D call: TRBD1 (6 bases). The V end lost 1 base, the J end lost 8 bases, and 11 bases lay between the germline ends. The CDR3 has 13 residues. Germline loops: CDR1 LGHNA, CDR2 YNFKEQ. CDR3 DNA sequence: TGTGCCAGCAGCCAAGGTACAGGGAAGGGCTACACCTTC. This codes for CASSQGTGKGYTF.